The subject of this entry is one T cell receptor (beta chain). Its antigen has not been determined. Per-base qualities were not stored, and no clone one base away is much larger. The tumors sampled were post-treatment primary, local recurrence and metastasis specimens taken from patients with a poor prognosis. The ImmunoSEQ Assay (Adaptive Biotechnologies) was used to immunosequence the CDR3 regions of the TCR beta chain. In the paper's pipeline: The ImmunoSEQ Analyzer platform was used to export TCRB rearrangements, read counts, read proportions and gene usage. T-cell clonality was computed as 1 minus Pielou's evenness on productive rearrangements. Clonal space homeostasis binned clonotypes as rare, small, medium, large or hyperexpanded (0.01 to 1 of the repertoire). TCR productive clonality was compared across immune clusters C1, C2 and C3 using the Wilcoxon rank sum test. The clones in this table, taken by TCRdb from immuneACCESS, are in-frame only. Not every clone is retained; where verified, under half of the shortfall comes from an unresolved V gene, and the cause of the rest is unknown. V, J and clone size are taken as reported in that table, and D and trimming were inferred from the DNA itself. Recorded for this sample are about 4,600 clones; roughly 78% of them occurred a single time. The ten top clones hold about 17% of the sample.

The data were obtained in a study of the immune and genomic landscape of osteosarcoma (TCRdb year 2020). For context, the study as a whole: The overall cohort was composed of under 55 pediatric and adult patients with high-grade osteosarcoma, and a median age at diagnosis of about 25 years (range about 5-90) was recorded. The cohort was enriched for poor-risk disease, as unfavorable pathologic response to standard therapy was shown in more than 71% of the cohort and around 67% of the cohort were deceased. Patients in the overall cohort were around 60% male, and about 80% presented with localized disease at diagnosis. The study profiled osteosarcoma specimens with whole genome, RNA and T-cell receptor sequencing plus immunohistochemistry and reverse phase protein arrays to define immunogenic potential. To characterize the osteosarcoma immunogenomic landscape, the TCR sequencing results were combined with transcriptome, protein array and immunostaining data. An explanation for the limited clinical activity of immune checkpoint inhibitors in osteosarcoma was sought in the study. Three patients contributed two samples from the same tumor site. The study at large found these results: Matched blood was collected from only a couple of patients, alongside the frozen tumor specimens. Clonality benchmarks came from external normal skin and healthy peripheral blood data rather than matched normal tissue. Although TCR productive clonality was higher in the immune-hot C3 cluster than in the cold C1 cluster, TCR productive clonality was still low overall. In five cases a single hyperexpanded clone dominated the repertoire, and each of those five cases had fewer than 100 T-cell clonotypes. Because osteosarcoma is rare and all possible samples were collected, sample size was not determined by any statistical method. Productive TCR clonality was found to be low overall, with an average of 0.09 and a maximum of 0.3, which suggested limited T-cell clonal expansion.

V and J lose 5 bases and 2 bases, and a span of 6 bases separates them. From the cysteine up to the phenylalanine, the CDR3 has a length of 13 residues. The retained sequence is limited to the CDR3, 39 bases, with the frame set at the first base. As encoded in the germline V gene, CDR1 is MRHNA while CDR2 is SNTAGT. In this chain, TRBV6-4 is recombined with TRBJ2-2; the D gene is perhaps TRBD1 or TRBD2, as each covers 5 bases. The receptor comes from a human donor with osteosarcoma. Sequencing was performed on osteosarcoma tumor tissue from the femur. Here the CDR3 is given as CASSWDNTGELFF. The DNA reads as follows: TGTGCCAGCAGTTGGGACAACACCGGGGAGCTGTTTTTT.